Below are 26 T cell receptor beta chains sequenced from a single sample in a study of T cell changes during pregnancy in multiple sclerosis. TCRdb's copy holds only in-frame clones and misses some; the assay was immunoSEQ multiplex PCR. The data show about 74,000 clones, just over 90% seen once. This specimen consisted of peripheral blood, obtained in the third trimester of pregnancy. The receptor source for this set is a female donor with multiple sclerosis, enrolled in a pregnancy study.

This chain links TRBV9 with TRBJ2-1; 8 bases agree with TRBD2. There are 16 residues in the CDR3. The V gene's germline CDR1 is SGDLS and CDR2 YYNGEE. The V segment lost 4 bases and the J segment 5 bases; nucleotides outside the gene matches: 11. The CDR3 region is CASSPRRSGGNNEQFF. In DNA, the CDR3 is TGTGCCAGCAGCCCTCGTAGGAGCGGGGGAAACAATGAGCAGTTCTTC.

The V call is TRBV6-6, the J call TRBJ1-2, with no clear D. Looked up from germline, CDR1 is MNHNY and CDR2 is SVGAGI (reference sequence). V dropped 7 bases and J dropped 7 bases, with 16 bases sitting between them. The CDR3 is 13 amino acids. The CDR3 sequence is CASILVAAGGYTF. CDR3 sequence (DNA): TGTGCCAGCATACTAGTAGCAGCGGGTGGCTACACCTTC.

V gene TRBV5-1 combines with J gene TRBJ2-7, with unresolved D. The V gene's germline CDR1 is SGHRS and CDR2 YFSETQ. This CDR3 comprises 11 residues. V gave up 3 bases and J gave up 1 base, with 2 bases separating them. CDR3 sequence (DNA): TGCGCCAGCAGCTCTTCCTACGAGCAGTACTTC. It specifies CASSSSYEQYF.

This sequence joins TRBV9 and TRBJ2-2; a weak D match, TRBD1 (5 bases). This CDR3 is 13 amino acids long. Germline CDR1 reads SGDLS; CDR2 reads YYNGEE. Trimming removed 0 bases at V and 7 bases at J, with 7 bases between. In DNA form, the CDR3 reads TGTGCCAGCAGCGTAGAGGACATCGGGGAGCTGTTTTTT. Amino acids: CASSVEDIGELFF.

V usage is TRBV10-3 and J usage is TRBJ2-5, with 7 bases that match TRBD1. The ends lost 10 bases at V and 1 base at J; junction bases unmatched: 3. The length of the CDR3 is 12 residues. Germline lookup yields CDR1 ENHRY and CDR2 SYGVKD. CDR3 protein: CASGTVQETQYF. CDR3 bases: TGTGCCAGTGGGACAGTCCAAGAGACCCAGTACTTC.

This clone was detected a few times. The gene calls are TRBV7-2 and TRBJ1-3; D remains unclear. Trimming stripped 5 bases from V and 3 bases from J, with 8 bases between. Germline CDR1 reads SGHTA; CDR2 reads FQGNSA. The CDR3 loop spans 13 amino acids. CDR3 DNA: TGTGCCAGCAGCCCCGTAGATGGAAACACCATATATTTT. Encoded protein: CASSPVDGNTIYF. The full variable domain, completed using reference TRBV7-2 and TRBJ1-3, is GAGVSQSPSNKVTEKGKDVELRCDPISGHTALYWYRQSLGQGLEFLIYFQGNSAPDKSGLPSDRFSAERTGGSVSTLTIQRTQQEDSAVYLCASSPVDGNTIYFGEGSWLTVV.

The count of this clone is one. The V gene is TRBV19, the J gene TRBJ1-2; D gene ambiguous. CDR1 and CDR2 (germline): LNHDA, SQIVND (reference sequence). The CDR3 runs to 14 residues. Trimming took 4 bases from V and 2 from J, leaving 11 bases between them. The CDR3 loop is CASSTPTKNYGYTF. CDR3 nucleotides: TGTGCCAGTAGTACCCCCACAAAAAACTATGGCTACACCTTC.

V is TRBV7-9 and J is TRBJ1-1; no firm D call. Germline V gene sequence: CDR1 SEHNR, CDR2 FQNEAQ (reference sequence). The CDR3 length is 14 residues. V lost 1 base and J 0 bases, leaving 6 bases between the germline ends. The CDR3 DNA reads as TGTGCCAGCAGCTTAGGGAGTATGAACACTGAAGCTTTCTTT. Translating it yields CASSLGSMNTEAFF. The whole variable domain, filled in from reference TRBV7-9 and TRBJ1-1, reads DTGVSQNPRHKITKRGQNVTFRCDPISEHNRLYWYRQTLGQGPEFLTYFQNEAQLEKSRLLSDRFSAERPKGSFSTLEIQRTEQGDSAMYLCASSLGSMNTEAFFGQGTRLTVV.

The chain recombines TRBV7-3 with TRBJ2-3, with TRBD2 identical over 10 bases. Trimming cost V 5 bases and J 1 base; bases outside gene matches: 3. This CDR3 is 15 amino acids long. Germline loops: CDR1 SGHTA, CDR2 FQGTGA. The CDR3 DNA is TGTGCCAGCAGCCCCCTAGCGGGGGGCACAGATACGCAGTATTTT. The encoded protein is CASSPLAGGTDTQYF.

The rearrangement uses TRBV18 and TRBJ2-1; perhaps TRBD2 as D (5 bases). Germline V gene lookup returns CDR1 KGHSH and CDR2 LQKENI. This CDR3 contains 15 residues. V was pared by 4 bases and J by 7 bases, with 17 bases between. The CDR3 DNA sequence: TGTGCCAGCTCACAACTTCGACACGGCGGGAATGAGCAGTTCTTC. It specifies CASSQLRHGGNEQFF.

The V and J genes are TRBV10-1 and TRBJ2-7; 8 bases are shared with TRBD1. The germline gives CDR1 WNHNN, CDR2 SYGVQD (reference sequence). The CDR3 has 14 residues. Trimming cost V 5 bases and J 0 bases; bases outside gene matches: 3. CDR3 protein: CASSRTGSSYEQYF. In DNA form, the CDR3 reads TGCGCCAGCAGTCGGACAGGGAGCTCCTACGAGCAGTACTTC.

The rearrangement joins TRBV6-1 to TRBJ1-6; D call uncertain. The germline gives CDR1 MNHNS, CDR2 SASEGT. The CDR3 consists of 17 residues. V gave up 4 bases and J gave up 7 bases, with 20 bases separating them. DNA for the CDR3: TGTGCCAGCAGTGGAGCGGTACAGACCTTCGACAATTCACCCCTCCACTTT. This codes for CASSGAVQTFDNSPLHF.

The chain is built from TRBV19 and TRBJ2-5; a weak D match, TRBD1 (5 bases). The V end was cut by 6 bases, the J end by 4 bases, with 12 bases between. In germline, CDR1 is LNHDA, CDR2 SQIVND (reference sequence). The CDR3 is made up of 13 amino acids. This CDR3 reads CASSLSGLETQYF. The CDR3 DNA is TGTGCCAGTAGCCTCTCAGGGTTAGAGACCCAGTACTTC.

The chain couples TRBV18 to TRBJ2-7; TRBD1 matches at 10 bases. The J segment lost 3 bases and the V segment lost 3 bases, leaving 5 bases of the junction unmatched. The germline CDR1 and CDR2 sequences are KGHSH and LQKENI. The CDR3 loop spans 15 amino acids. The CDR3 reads CASSPSTGGIYEQYF. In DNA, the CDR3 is TGTGCCAGCTCACCTTCGACAGGGGGCATCTACGAGCAGTACTTC.

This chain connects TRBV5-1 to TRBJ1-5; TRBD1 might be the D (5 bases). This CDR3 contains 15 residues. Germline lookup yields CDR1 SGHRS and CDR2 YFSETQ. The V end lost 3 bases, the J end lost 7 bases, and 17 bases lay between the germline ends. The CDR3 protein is CASSYDSAWGQPQHF. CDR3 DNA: TGCGCCAGCAGCTACGACAGTGCTTGGGGCCAGCCCCAGCATTTT.

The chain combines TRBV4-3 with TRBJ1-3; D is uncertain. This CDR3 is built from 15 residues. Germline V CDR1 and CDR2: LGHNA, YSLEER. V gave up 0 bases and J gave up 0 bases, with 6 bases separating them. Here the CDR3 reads CASSQDPLSGNTIYF. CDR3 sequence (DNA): TGCGCCAGCAGCCAAGATCCCCTCTCTGGAAACACCATATATTTT.

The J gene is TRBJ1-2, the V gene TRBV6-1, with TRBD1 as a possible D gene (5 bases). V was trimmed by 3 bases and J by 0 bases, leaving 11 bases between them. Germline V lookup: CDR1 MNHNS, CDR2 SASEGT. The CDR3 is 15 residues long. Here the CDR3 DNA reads TGTGCCAGCAGTGAGGGGCACCTAGCTAACTATGGCTACACCTTC. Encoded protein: CASSEGHLANYGYTF.

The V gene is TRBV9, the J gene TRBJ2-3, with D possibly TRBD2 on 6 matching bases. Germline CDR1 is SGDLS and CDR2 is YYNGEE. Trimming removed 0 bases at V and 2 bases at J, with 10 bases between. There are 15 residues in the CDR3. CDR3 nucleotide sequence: TGTGCCAGCAGCGTAGGCGGGGCGTACACAGATACGCAGTATTTT. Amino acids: CASSVGGAYTDTQYF.

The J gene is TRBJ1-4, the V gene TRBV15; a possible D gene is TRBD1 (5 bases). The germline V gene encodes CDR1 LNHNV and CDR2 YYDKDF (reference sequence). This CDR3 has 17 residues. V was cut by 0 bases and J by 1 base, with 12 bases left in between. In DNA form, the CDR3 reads TGTGCCACCAGCAGAGATGCGGGGGGAGGAACTAATGAAAAACTGTTTTTT. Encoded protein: CATSRDAGGGTNEKLFF.

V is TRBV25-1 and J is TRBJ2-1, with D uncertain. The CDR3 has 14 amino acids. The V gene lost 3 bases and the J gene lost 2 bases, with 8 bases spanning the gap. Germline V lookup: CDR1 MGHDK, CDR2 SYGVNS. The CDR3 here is CASSDVGPYNEQFF. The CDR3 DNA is TGTGCCAGCAGTGATGTGGGCCCCTACAATGAGCAGTTCTTC. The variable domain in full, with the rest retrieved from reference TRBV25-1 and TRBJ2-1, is EADIYQTPRYLVIGTGKKITLECSQTMGHDKMYWYQQDPGMELHLIHYSYGVNSTEKGDLSSESTVSRIRTEHFPLTLESARPSHTSQYLCASSDVGPYNEQFFGPGTRLTVL.

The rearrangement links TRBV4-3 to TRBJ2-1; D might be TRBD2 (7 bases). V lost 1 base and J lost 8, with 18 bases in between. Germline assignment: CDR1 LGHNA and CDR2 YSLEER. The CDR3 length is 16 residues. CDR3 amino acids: CASSQGAGAWFDEQFF. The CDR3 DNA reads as TGCGCCAGCAGCCAAGGTGCGGGGGCCTGGTTCGATGAGCAGTTCTTC.

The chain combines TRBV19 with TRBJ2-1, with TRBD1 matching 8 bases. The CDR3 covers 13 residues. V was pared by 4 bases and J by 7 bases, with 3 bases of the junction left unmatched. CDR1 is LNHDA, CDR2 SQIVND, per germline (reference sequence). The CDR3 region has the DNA TGTGCCAGTAGTAGAAGACAGGGGAATGAGCAGTTCTTC. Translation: CASSRRQGNEQFF.

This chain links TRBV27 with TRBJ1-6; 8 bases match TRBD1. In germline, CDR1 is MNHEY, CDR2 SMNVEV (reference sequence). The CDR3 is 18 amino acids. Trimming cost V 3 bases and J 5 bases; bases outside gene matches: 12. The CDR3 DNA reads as TGTGCCAGCAGTTTTGGCCCCCAGGGGGCGCCGGATAATTCACCCCTCCACTTT. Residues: CASSFGPQGAPDNSPLHF.

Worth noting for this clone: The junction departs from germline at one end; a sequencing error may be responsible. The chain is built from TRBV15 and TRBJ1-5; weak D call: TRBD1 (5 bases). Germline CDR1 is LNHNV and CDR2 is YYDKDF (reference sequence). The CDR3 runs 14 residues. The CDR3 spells CATRRGAGNQPQHF. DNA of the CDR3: TGTGCCACCAGGAGAGGGGCTGGCAATCAGCCCCAGCATTTT.

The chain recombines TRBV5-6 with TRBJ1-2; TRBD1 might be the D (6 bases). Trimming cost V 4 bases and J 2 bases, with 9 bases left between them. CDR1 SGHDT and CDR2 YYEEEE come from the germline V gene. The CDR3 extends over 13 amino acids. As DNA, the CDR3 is TGTGCCAGCAGCAGTACAGGGAACTATGGCTACACCTTC. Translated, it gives CASSSTGNYGYTF.

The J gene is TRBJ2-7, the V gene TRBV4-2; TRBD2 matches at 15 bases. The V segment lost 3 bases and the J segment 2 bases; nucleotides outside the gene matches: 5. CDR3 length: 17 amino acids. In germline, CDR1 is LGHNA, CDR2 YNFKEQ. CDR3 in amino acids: CASSQVGLAGGTYEQYF. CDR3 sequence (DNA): TGTGCCAGCAGCCAGGTTGGACTAGCGGGGGGGACCTACGAGCAGTACTTC.